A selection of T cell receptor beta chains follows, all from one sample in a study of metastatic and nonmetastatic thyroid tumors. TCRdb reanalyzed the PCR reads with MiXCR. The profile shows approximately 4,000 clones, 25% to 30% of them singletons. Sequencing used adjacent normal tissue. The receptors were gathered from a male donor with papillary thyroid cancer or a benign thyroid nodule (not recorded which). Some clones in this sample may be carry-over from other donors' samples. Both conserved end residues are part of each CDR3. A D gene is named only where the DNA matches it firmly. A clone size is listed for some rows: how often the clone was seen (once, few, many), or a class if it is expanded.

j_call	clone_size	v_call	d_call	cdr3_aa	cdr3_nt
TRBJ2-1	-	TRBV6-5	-	CASSYERRVVSGYNEQFF	TGTGCCAGCAGTTACGAGAGACGGGTGGTATCGGGCTACAATGAGCAGTTCTTC
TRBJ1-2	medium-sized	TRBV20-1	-	CSARRTDYGYTF	TGCAGTGCTAGAAGGACCGACTATGGCTACACCTTC
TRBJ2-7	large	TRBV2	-	CASSDVPYEQYF	TGTGCCAGCAGTGACGTCCCGTACGAGCAGTACTTC
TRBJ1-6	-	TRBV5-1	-	CASSLRETLTPLHF	TGCGCCAGCAGCTTGAGAGAAACTTTAACACCCCTCCACTTT
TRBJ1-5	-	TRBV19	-	CASSTTWDINQPQHF	TGTGCCAGTAGTACCACTTGGGACATAAATCAGCCCCAGCATTTT
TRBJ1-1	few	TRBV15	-	CATSSRTGTPLGTEAFF	TGTGCCACCAGCAGCCGCACCGGGACACCACTCGGGACTGAAGCTTTCTTT
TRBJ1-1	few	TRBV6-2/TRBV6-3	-	CASSLDTEAFF	TGTGCCAGCAGTCTGGACACCGAAGCTTTCTTT
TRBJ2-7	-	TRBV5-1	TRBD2	CASSKGLAGYEQYF	TGCGCCAGCAGCAAGGGACTAGCGGGGTACGAGCAGTACTTC
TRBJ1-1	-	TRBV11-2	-	CASSLAGGMNTETFF	TGTGCCAGCAGTTTAGCCGGGGGCATGAACACTGAAACTTTCTTT
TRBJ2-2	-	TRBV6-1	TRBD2	CASMATSGTGELFF	TGTGCCAGCATGGCAACTAGCGGGACCGGGGAGCTGTTTTTT
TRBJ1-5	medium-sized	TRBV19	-	CASSDAAWGLRNQPQHF	TGTGCCAGTAGTGACGCCGCGTGGGGGCTTCGCAATCAGCCCCAGCATTTT
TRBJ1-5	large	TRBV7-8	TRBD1	CASSLDGTGTGQPQHF	TGTGCCAGCAGCTTAGATGGGACAGGGACGGGGCAGCCCCAGCATTTT
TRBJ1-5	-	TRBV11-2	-	CASSPGPSESGPQHF	TGTGCCAGCAGCCCGGGACCGTCAGAATCAGGGCCCCAGCATTTT
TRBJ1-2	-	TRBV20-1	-	CSARQTNYGYTF	TGCAGTGCTAGACAGACGAACTATGGCTACACCTTC
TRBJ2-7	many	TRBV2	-	CASKPSGPNYEQYF	TGTGCCAGCAAACCCAGCGGGCCCAACTACGAGCAGTACTTC
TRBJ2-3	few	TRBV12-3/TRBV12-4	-	CASSGGPHTDTQYF	TGTGCCAGCAGCGGGGGACCCCACACAGATACGCAGTATTTT
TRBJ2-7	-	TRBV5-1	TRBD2	CASSLGGRESSYEQYF	TGCGCCAGCAGCTTGGGCGGGCGGGAGAGTTCCTACGAGCAGTACTTC
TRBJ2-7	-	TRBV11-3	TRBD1	CASSLEGTEGYEQYF	TGTGCCAGCAGCTTAGAAGGGACAGAGGGCTACGAGCAGTACTTC
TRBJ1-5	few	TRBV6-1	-	CASHPQGNNQPQHF	TGTGCCAGCCACCCACAGGGAAACAATCAGCCCCAGCATTTT
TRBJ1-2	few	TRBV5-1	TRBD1	CASSFGTEQNYGYTF	TGCGCCAGCAGTTTTGGGACAGAACAAAACTATGGCTACACCTTC
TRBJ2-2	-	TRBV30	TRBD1	CAWMPRDRDTGELFF	TGTGCCTGGATGCCCCGGGACAGGGACACCGGGGAGCTGTTTTTT
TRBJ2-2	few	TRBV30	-	CAWSVRTGELFF	TGTGCCTGGAGTGTACGGACCGGGGAGCTGTTTTTT
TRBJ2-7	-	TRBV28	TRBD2	CASSPSIGAGLASYEQYF	TGTGCCAGCAGTCCGTCAATCGGGGCGGGACTAGCCTCCTACGAGCAGTACTTC
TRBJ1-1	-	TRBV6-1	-	CASSGDKNTEAFF	TGTGCCAGCAGTGGGGACAAGAACACTGAAGCTTTCTTT
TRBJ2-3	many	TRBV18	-	CASSPWGLDTQYF	TGTGCCAGCTCACCCTGGGGGTTAGATACGCAGTATTTT
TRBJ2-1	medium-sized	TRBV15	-	CATSRASGNEQFF	TGTGCCACCAGCAGGGCAAGCGGCAATGAGCAGTTCTTC
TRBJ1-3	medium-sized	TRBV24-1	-	CATSGDSGNTIYF	TGTGCCACCAGTGGGGACTCTGGAAACACCATATATTTT
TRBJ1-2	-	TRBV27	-	CASTPAGGNGYTF	TGTGCCAGCACCCCTGCGGGGGGGAATGGCTACACCTTC
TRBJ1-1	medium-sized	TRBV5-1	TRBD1	CASSFTSGGHLNTEAFF	TGCGCCAGCAGCTTCACGTCAGGGGGCCATTTGAACACTGAAGCTTTCTTT
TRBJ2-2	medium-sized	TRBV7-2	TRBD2	CASSGGLSPGELFF	TGTGCCAGCAGCGGGGGACTAAGCCCCGGGGAGCTGTTTTTT
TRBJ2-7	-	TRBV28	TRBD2	CASSFGTSGSGEQYF	TGTGCCAGCAGTTTCGGGACTAGCGGGAGTGGCGAGCAGTACTTC
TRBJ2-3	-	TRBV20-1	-	CSAPVGRSSTYTQYF	TGCAGTGCTCCCGTGGGTCGGTCTAGCACATATACGCAGTATTTC
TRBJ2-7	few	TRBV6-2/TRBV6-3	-	CAIIYPDSANYATYEQYF	TGTGCCATCATTTACCCGGACAGTGCTAACTATGCTACCTACGAGCAGTACTTC
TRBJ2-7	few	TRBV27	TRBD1	CASSSRTGGRDEQYF	TGTGCCAGCAGTTCGCGGACAGGGGGCAGGGACGAGCAGTACTTC
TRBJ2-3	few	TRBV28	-	CASSRAGQYSADTQYF	TGTGCCAGCAGTCGGGCAGGACAGTATTCGGCAGATACGCAGTATTTT
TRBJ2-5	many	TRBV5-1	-	CASSLEANPETQYF	TGCGCCAGCAGCTTGGAGGCCAACCCGGAGACCCAGTACTTC
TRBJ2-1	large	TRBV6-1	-	CASSEDTVGEDEQFF	TGTGCCAGCAGTGAAGACACAGTAGGGGAGGATGAGCAGTTCTTC
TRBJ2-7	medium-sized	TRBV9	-	CASSVGTVGGEQYF	TGTGCCAGCAGCGTAGGAACAGTGGGAGGTGAGCAGTACTTC
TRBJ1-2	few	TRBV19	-	CASRTGLYGYTF	TGTGCCAGTAGAACAGGGCTCTATGGCTACACCTTC
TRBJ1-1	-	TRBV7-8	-	CASSSTTGGTEAFF	TGTGCCAGCAGCTCTACTACTGGGGGAACTGAAGCTTTCTTT
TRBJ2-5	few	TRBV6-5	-	CASSYTPQRETQYF	TGTGCCAGCAGTTACACCCCACAGAGGGAGACCCAGTACTTC
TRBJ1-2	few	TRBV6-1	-	CASSDRHRGGYTF	TGTGCCAGCAGTGATCGACATAGGGGGGGATACACATTC
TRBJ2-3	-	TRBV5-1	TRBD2	CASSLERGWGDTQYF	TGCGCTAGCAGCTTGGAGCGGGGGTGGGGAGATACGCAGTATTTT
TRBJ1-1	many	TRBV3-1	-	CASSQVLLAEAFF	TGTGCCAGCAGCCAAGTGCTACTCGCTGAAGCTTTCTTT
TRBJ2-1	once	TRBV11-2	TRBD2	CASSLGLAGGDSNEQFF	TGTGCCAGCAGCTTGGGACTAGCGGGAGGAGATAGCAATGAGCAGTTCTTC
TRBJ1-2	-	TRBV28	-	CASSLSFRGGYTF	TGTGCCAGCAGTTTATCGTTCCGGGGTGGCTACACCTTC
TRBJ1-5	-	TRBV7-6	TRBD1	CASSPGTGTGQPQHF	TGTGCCAGCAGCCCCGGGACAGGGACGGGGCAGCCCCAGCATTTT
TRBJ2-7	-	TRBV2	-	CASSDGRVLPGEQYF	TGTGCCAGCAGTGACGGAAGGGTCCTCCCGGGCGAGCAGTACTTC
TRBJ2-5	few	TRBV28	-	CASSSGGETQYF	TGTGCCAGCAGTTCCGGTGGGGAGACCCAGTACTTC
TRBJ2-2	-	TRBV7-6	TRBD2	CASSLMGLAEVDTGELFF	TGTGCCAGCAGCTTAATGGGACTAGCGGAGGTAGACACCGGGGAGCTGTTTTTT
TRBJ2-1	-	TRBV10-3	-	CAISESARAGISGEQFF	TGTGCCATCAGTGAGTCGGCTAGGGCGGGAATTTCTGGAGAGCAGTTCTTC
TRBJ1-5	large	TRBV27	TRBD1	CASSQGAGRQPQHF	TGTGCCAGCAGTCAGGGGGCAGGACGTCAGCCCCAGCATTTT
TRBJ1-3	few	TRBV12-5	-	CASGLVLTSGNTIYF	TGTGCTAGTGGTTTGGTACTTACCTCTGGAAACACCATATATTTT
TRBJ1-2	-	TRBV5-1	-	CASSLGPSTGGYTF	TGCGCCAGCAGCTTGGGCCCCTCTACGGGTGGCTACACCTTC
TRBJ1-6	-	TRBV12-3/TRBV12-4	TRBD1	CASSYRGSPLHF	TGTGCCAGCAGCTACAGGGGATCACCCCTCCACTTT
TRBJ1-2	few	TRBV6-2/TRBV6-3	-	CASSYGFNYGYTF	TGTGCCAGCAGTTATGGTTTCAACTATGGCTACACCTTC
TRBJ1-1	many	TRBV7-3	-	CASSLMGGAEAFF	TGTGCCAGCAGCTTAATGGGGGGGGCTGAAGCTTTCTTT
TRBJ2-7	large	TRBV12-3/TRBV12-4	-	CASSPSGTRVEQYF	TGTGCCAGCAGTCCCTCCGGGACACGGGTCGAGCAGTACTTC
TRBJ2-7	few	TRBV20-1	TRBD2	CSARDGAGKNEQYF	TGCAGTGCTAGAGATGGAGCGGGAAAGAACGAGCAGTACTTC